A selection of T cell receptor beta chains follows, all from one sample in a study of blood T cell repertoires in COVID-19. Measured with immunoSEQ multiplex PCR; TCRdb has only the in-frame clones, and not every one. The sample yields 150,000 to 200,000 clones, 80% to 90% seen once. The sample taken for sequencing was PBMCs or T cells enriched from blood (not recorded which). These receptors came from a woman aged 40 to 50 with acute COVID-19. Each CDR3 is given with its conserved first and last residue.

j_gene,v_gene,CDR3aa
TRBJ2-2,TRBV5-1,CASSLRGAGNTGELFF
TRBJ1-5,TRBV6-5,CASSYSQGNNQPQHF
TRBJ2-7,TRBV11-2,CASRQGGYEQYF
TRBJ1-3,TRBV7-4,CASSLLRGGASRNTIYF
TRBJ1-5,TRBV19,CASVRGSDQPQHF
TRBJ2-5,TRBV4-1,CASSQGVAGTQETQYF
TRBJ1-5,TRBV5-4,CASSFQGEPQHF
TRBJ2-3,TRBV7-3,CASSLSGSRTDTQYF
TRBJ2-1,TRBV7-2,CASSSLVWEGLEQFF
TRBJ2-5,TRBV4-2,CASSQGWATSQETQYF
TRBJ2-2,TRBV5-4,CASSPGQANTGELFF
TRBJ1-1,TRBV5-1,CASSLVGGSGEAFF
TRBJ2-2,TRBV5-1,CASRPHLAGNTGELFF
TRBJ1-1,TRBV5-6,CASSLKPGTTEAFF
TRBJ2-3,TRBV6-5,CASRARGDTQYF
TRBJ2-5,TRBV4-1,CASSLGTGGPETQYF
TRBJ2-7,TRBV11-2,CASSFASGSSYEQYF
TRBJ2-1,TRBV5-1,CASRTGGFESNEQFF
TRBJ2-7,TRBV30,CAWSRQGLTRQYF
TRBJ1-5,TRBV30,CAWSVTGGNQPQHF
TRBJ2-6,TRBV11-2,CASSLSRTGRSGANVLTF
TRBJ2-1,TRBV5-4,CASSLPGEQFNEQFF
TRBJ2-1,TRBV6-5,CASQAVSSYNEQFF
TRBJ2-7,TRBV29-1,CSVDPTLGGGGGEQYF
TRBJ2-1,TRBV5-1,CASSFRTGDNEQFF
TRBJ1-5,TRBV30,CAWSVLAAGGAPQHF
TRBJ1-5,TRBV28,CASSLHRTGVRNQPQHF
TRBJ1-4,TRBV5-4,CASSVHLDNEKLFF
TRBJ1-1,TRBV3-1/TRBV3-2,CASSQGRQGKKGTEAFF
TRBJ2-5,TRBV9,CASSVAGKETQYF
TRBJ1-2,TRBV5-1,CASSLEVTGGGKDGYTF
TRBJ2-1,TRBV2,CASRPGFGGSYNEQFF
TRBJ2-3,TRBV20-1,CSASRVLAGGTDTQYF
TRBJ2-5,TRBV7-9,CASSSIRGPRGETQYF
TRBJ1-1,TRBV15,CATSRDPSTQAFF
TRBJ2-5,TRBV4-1,CASSQGVDSGSRRETQYF
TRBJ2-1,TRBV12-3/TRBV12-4,CASSRGLASLFF
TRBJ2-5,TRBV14,CASSQLLQGGQETQYF
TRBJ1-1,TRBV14,CASSPTRQIPEAFF
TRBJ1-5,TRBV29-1,CSVTGDNQPQHF
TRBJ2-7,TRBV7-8,CASSRDVSGKGNEQYF
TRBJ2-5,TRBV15,CATSRDLGSGETQYF
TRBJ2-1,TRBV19,CASSAFNRGLALYNEQFF
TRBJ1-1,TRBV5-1,CASSLNRGVGTEAFF
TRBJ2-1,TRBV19,CASSIDRSSYNEQFF
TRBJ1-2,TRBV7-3,CASSLTGSYGYTF
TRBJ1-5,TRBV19,CASTNKPRTGLNQPQHF
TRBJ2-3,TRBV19,CASGRRGVTDTQYF
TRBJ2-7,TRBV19,CASSFLRPKRQSQEQYF
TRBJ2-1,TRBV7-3,CASSKGGRDADNEQFF
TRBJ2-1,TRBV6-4,CASSESILQGKGGNEQFF
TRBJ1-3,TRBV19,CASSTTGFSGNTIYF
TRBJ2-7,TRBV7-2,CASSRDRGSEQYF
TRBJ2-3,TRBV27,CASGSGGARPDTQYF
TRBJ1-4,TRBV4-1,CASSQVPGAGNEKLFF
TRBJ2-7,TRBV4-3,CASSQGDRYGGEIDEQYF
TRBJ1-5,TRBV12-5,CASGLAPGGLGNQPQHF
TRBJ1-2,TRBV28,CAAGGYGYTF
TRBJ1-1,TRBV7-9,CASSSLGQGNTEAFF
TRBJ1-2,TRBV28,CASRQTGGKGYTF